This TCR beta chain was sequenced for a study of early stage breast cancer tumors. At the level of the study: Around 9.8-fold was the mean read coverage per sample. Study findings and constraints: Most shared enriched TCRB sequences were commonly generated ones. Comparing each tissue with blood distinguished tumor from normal in most of the 16 patients.

The CDR3 extends over 14 amino acids. Germline-derived CDR1 and CDR2 are SGHRS and YFSETQ. V was trimmed by 4 bases and J by 3 bases, leaving 12 bases between them. Blood replicates held 0.5 ug DNA, tumor or normal breast approximately 1.5 ug, two each. Data came from immunoSEQ multiplex PCR; TCRdb stores just in-frame clones and leaves some out. The sample shows tens of thousands of clones, about 78% of them seen only once. About this clone itself: Its antigen is not known.

The receptor was derived from a person aged 45 to 59 with breast cancer. Sample: blood. J is TRBJ2-3 and V is TRBV5-1; possibly TRBD1 for D (6 bases). CDR3 loop: CASSIQGRTDTQYF. The CDR3 DNA reads as TGCGCCAGCAGCATACAGGGTCGGACAGATACGCAGTATTTT. Based on the CDR3 plus reference TRBV5-1 and TRBJ2-3, the full variable domain is KAGVTQTPRYLIKTRGQQVTLSCSPISGHRSVSWYQQTPGQGLQFLFEYFSETQRNKGNFPGRFSGRQFSNSRSEMNVSTLELGDSALYLCASSIQGRTDTQYFGPGTRLTVL.